A selection of T cell receptor beta chains follows, all from one sample in a study of T-cell reconstitution after alpha-beta-depleted transplantation in children. TCRdb fed the PCR reads into MiXCR, producing one record per CDR3 protein. The sample gives about 580,000 distinct CDR3 sequences, roughly 30% of which show up once; just over 35% is in the top ten. Sample: PBMCs, taken before TCRalphabeta/CD19-depleted stem cell transplant. These receptors came from a boy in the first two years of life with Wiskott-Aldrich syndrome, due to receive a stem cell transplant. Each CDR3 is given with its conserved first and last residue. D genes are given only for firm matches. Clone sizes are given selectively: once, few, many, or a class where the clone is expanded.

d_call,j_call,clone_size,v_call,cdr3_aa,cdr3_nt
NA,TRBJ1-5,NA,TRBV5-1,CASSLAADQPQHF,TGCGCCAGCAGCTTGGCAGCCGATCAGCCCCAGCATTTT
TRBD2,TRBJ2-3,few,TRBV20-1,CSADIAGGPDTQYF,TGCAGTGCTGATATAGCGGGAGGGCCAGATACGCAGTATTTT
TRBD1,TRBJ2-3,NA,TRBV12-3/TRBV12-4,CASSGQGRQYF,TGTGCCAGCAGTGGACAGGGACGGCAGTATTTT
NA,TRBJ2-3,NA,TRBV12-3/TRBV12-4,CASSSLGPDTQYF,TGTGCCAGCAGCTCACTAGGCCCAGATACGCAGTATTTT
NA,TRBJ1-4,few,TRBV28,CASSLLGGNSNEKLFF,TGTGCCAGCAGTTTATTGGGTGGGAACTCTAATGAAAAACTGTTTTTT
NA,TRBJ2-1,NA,TRBV20-1,CSARDRRGTFYNEQFF,TGCAGTGCTAGAGATAGGAGGGGGACCTTCTACAATGAGCAGTTCTTC
NA,TRBJ1-1,many,TRBV12-3/TRBV12-4,CASSFYGDRNTEAFF,TGTGCCAGCAGTTTTTATGGCGACAGGAACACTGAAGCTTTCTTT
NA,TRBJ2-7,NA,TRBV5-5,CASTRSGEFYEQYF,TGTGCCAGCACCCGGTCCGGGGAATTCTACGAGCAGTACTTC
NA,TRBJ1-6,many,TRBV6-1,CASSDQGTENSPLHF,TGTGCCAGCAGTGATCAGGGGACGGAGAATTCACCCCTCCACTTT
NA,TRBJ1-1,NA,TRBV29-1,CSVVKRGGNTEAFF,TGCAGCGTTGTAAAGCGGGGGGGGAACACTGAAGCTTTCTTT
NA,TRBJ1-1,few,TRBV27,CASSPLTGVNTEAFF,TGTGCCAGCAGTCCGCTGACGGGGGTGAACACTGAAGCTTTCTTT
TRBD1,TRBJ1-2,NA,TRBV5-1,CASSSSGQGVGYTF,TGCGCCAGCAGCAGCTCGGGACAGGGAGTCGGCTACACCTTC
TRBD2,TRBJ2-1,NA,TRBV15,CATSRKGTSSYNEQFF,TGTGCCACCAGCAGAAAAGGGACTAGTAGTTACAATGAGCAGTTCTTC
NA,TRBJ1-2,few,TRBV20-1,CSARSSGLFGYTF,TGCAGTGCTAGATCTTCAGGGTTGTTCGGCTACACCTTC
TRBD2,TRBJ2-3,NA,TRBV20-1,CSAEIAGDGTDTQYF,TGCAGTGCCGAAATAGCGGGAGATGGGACAGATACGCAGTATTTT